This T cell receptor beta chain was identified in a study of human thymus T cells. V was cut by 6 bases and J by 4 bases, with 25 bases left in between. CDR3 length: 17 amino acids. Germline V gene sequence: CDR1 KGHSH, CDR2 LQKENI. Corrective heart surgery yielded the resections from which the thymus tissue came. The repertoire was sequenced with immunoSEQ multiplex PCR; TCRdb's copy has only in-frame clones and lacks some. Here the sample spans tens of thousands of clones, 90% to 97% being singletons. This TCR came from a boy under two years old with a congenital heart defect but otherwise immunologically healthy. J is TRBJ2-7 and V is TRBV18, with a weak D call TRBD1 (6 bases). The material sequenced was thymus tissue. Here the CDR3 reads CASSPTTTGTLPYEQYF. CDR3 sequence (DNA): TGTGCCAGCTCTCCTACCACTACAGGGACCCTCCCTTACGAGCAGTACTTC. The full variable domain, with the rest looked up from reference TRBV18 and TRBJ2-7, is NAGVMQNPRHLVRRRGQEARLRCSPMKGHSHVYWYRQLPEEGLKFMVYLQKENIIDESGMPKERFSAEFPKEGPSILRIQQVVRGDSAAYFCASSPTTTGTLPYEQYFGPGTRLTVT.